A single sample gave rise to the 14 T cell receptor beta chains below, sequenced in a study of blood T cells in healthy people across ages (dated by TCRdb to about 2015). Preparation of the library involved 5' RACE. The instrument given in TCRdb is Illumina HiSeq 2500. A second 7 to 11 cycle PCR used a sample-barcoded 5' primer and a J-beta primer mix. In-frame beta chains were kept once TCRdb had trimmed the public reads at Q25 with fastp and called clones with MiXCR. Every entry covers one CDR3 protein and lists the most common genes and DNA from its rows. The sample table contains under 2 million distinct CDR3 sequences; only one count was recorded for roughly 32% of them. The ten most abundant clones make up 11% of the sample. Sequencing was carried out using blood. The receptors shown here come from a woman in her 30s in good health.

This clonotype has just a few counts. The chain employs TRBV5-1 and TRBJ2-7; 11 bases map to TRBD1. The CDR3 is 15 amino acids. The germline CDR1 and CDR2 sequences are SGHRS and YFSETQ. Unmatched junction bases numbered 9, after V lost 3 bases and J lost 7 bases. CDR3 sequence (DNA): TGCGCCAGCAGCTCCCCCGGGACAGGGGGTGAGGAGCAGTACTTC. Its protein product is CASSSPGTGGEEQYF.

This clonotype was detected a few times. The chain joins TRBV28 to TRBJ2-7, with no clear D. V dropped 2 bases and J dropped 2 bases, with 13 bases sitting between them. Germline CDR1 is MDHEN and CDR2 is SYDVKM. CDR3 size: 15 residues. This chain's CDR3 is CASSLVSGRAYEQYF. The CDR3 coding sequence is TGTGCCAGCAGTTTAGTCTCCGGCAGAGCCTACGAGCAGTACTTC.

This clonotype has more than one count but fewer than ten. CDR3 amino acids: CSASGDRTYEQYF. CDR3 sequence (DNA): TGCAGTGCTAGTGGGGACAGGACCTACGAGCAGTACTTC. J is TRBJ2-7 and V is TRBV20-1, with 8 bases fitting TRBD1. The V gene's germline CDR1 is DFQATT and CDR2 SNEGSKA (reference sequence). This CDR3 region has 13 residues. V shed 3 bases, J shed 2 bases, and the junction held 3 bases outside the gene matches.

This chain uses TRBV28 with TRBJ1-1, with D tentatively TRBD1 (5 bases). V lost 5 bases and J 8 bases, leaving 15 bases between the germline ends. In germline, CDR1 is MDHEN, CDR2 SYDVKM. The CDR3 is 13 amino acids. The CDR3 nucleotides are TGTGCCAGCAGTCTCCTGGACAAGCAAGAAGCTTTCTTT. Amino acid sequence: CASSLLDKQEAFF. The whole variable domain, filled in from reference TRBV28 and TRBJ1-1, reads DVKVTQSSRYLVKRTGEKVFLECVQDMDHENMFWYRQDPGLGLRLIYFSYDVKMKEKGDIPEGYSVSREKKERFSLILESASTNQTSMYLCASSLLDKQEAFFGQGTRLTVV.

This clonotype came up a few times. This chain joins TRBV24-1 and TRBJ1-2, with 7 bases lining up with TRBD1. Per the germline V gene, CDR1 is KGHDR and CDR2 is SFDVKD. The CDR3 is 16 amino acids. The ends lost 2 bases at V and 7 bases at J; junction bases unmatched: 12. Here the CDR3 reads CATSDSGGFTGVGYTF. The CDR3 region has the DNA TGTGCCACCAGTGATTCCGGGGGTTTTACAGGGGTTGGCTACACCTTC.

The CDR3 DNA follows: TGTGCCAGCTCATCCCTAGCGGGAGGGAACACAGATACGCAGTATTTT. Its protein is CASSSLAGGNTDTQYF. The chain uses TRBV18 and TRBJ2-3, with 12 bases aligning to TRBD2. J gave up 2 bases and V 5 bases, and 5 bases lay outside the gene matches. CDR3 length: 16 amino acids. Germline CDR1 reads KGHSH; CDR2 reads LQKENI.

The rearrangement links TRBV6-5 to TRBJ2-3; no clear D. The CDR3 is 13 residues long. Germline CDR1 MNHEY, CDR2 SVGAGI. Trimming removed 1 base from V and 4 bases from J, with 6 bases in between. The CDR3 is CASSYFGSDTQYF. Here the CDR3 DNA reads TGTGCCAGCAGTTACTTCGGCTCAGATACGCAGTATTTT.

This clonotype was seen repeatedly, ten times or more. J is TRBJ2-7 and V is TRBV7-8, with 10 bases aligning to TRBD2. In germline, CDR1 is SGHVS, CDR2 FQNEAQ. There are 16 residues in the CDR3. J gave up 0 bases and V 1 base, and 3 bases lay outside the gene matches. The CDR3 DNA reads as TGTGCCAGCAGCTTAGTTGCTAGCGGGAGCTCCTACGAGCAGTACTTC. Residues: CASSLVASGSSYEQYF.

In this sample, this clonotype turned up many times. This chain connects TRBV12-3 or TRBV12-4 to TRBJ2-7; possible D gene TRBD2, 5 bases. V dropped 5 bases and J dropped 2 bases, with 13 bases sitting between them. This CDR3 region has 14 residues. The CDR3 here is CASSLDGKTYEQYF. The CDR3 nucleotides read TGTGCCAGCAGTCTGGACGGGAAGACCTACGAGCAGTACTTC.

This rearrangement joins TRBV11-2 to TRBJ2-5; 16 nucleotides line up with TRBD2. Germline V lookup: CDR1 SGHAT, CDR2 FQNNGV. The junction had 5 bases not matched to a gene; V was cut back by 5 bases and J by 2 bases. CDR3 length: 17 amino acids. CDR3 loop: CASSKGLAGGPQETQYF. CDR3 DNA sequence: TGTGCCAGCAGCAAGGGACTAGCGGGGGGGCCACAAGAGACCCAGTACTTC.

In DNA, the CDR3 is TGTGCTAGTGGTTTGGTACCTCTGGCTAGCGGGCGATACAATGAGCAGTTCTTC. It yields the protein CASGLVPLASGRYNEQFF. This chain joins TRBV12-5 and TRBJ2-1; TRBD2 agrees at 8 bases. The CDR3 has 18 amino acids. In germline, CDR1 is LGHNT, CDR2 FRNRAP. Trimming removed 0 bases from V and 4 bases from J; junction bases left unmatched: 11.

V usage is TRBV20-1 and J usage is TRBJ2-7, with D unclear. The CDR3 is 14 residues long. Germline CDR1 and CDR2: DFQATT and SNEGSKA (reference sequence). The V end was cut by 3 bases, the J end by 0 bases, with 12 bases between. CDR3 DNA sequence: TGCAGTGCTAGCCCCAACCTGGGCTCCTACGAGCAGTACTTC. Encoded protein: CSASPNLGSYEQYF.

The chain couples TRBV5-1 to TRBJ2-5; D possibly corresponds to TRBD1 (6 bases). Per germline, CDR1 SGHRS and CDR2 YFSETQ. CDR3 size: 13 residues. With 4 bases removed from V and 6 bases from J, the gap between germline ends came to 13 bases. This chain's CDR3 is CASSATGDQTQYF. For the CDR3, the DNA is TGCGCCAGCAGCGCGACAGGAGACCAGACCCAGTACTTC.

The rearrangement links TRBV20-1 to TRBJ2-1; 10 positions match TRBD2. The CDR3 covers 15 residues. After removal of 1 base from V and 8 bases from J, the junction contained 8 bases not matched to a gene. Germline V gives CDR1 DFQATT, CDR2 SNEGSKA (reference sequence). CDR3 bases: TGCAGTGCTAGAGTCCCCCAGCGGGGGGGCCATGAGCAGTTCTTC. This translates into CSARVPQRGGHEQFF.